This entry describes one T cell receptor (beta chain). What it binds is not known. The V end was cut by 5 bases, the J end by 3 bases, with 13 bases between. CDR3 length: 14 amino acids. The data belong to a study of blood T cells in healthy people across ages. Study-wide points: In these data, TCR beta diversity tracked strongly with naive T cell percentage. There were more naive CD4+ cells and higher diversity in long-lived donors than in aged donors.

A J-beta primer mix and a sample-barcoded 5' primer were used in a second PCR of roughly 7 to 12 cycles. Sequencing of every sample gave 2.5 million or more CDR3-containing paired-end reads. TCRdb re-called the 5' RACE reads through MiXCR, storing one row per CDR3 protein. The table shows some 750,000 distinct CDR3 sequences, with around a fifth occurring only once. The clonotype was recovered from a man aged 70-80 years in good health. The gene calls are TRBV12-3 or TRBV12-4 and TRBJ2-5; the D is unclear. The sample was blood. The CDR3 region is CASSPRSFEETQYF. The CDR3 DNA reads TGTGCCAGCAGTCCTAGGAGTTTCGAAGAGACCCAGTACTTC.